Following are 26 T cell receptor beta chains from one sample sequenced in a study of T cell changes during pregnancy in multiple sclerosis. Produced via immunoSEQ multiplex PCR; TCRdb's table is partial and in-frame only. The sample lists more than 55,000 clones, approximately 90% occurring once. The starting material was peripheral blood, obtained in the first trimester of pregnancy. The source of these receptors is a female donor in good health, enrolled as a control in a pregnancy study.

V gene TRBV4-2 combines with J gene TRBJ1-4, with D unresolved. The CDR3 runs 14 residues. Deletions cut 7 bases from V and 6 bases from J, with 15 bases between. Germline-derived CDR1 and CDR2 are LGHNA and YNFKEQ. CDR3 DNA sequence: TGTGCCAGCACTCACACCGGGAGATATGAAAAACTGTTTTTT. It yields the protein CASTHTGRYEKLFF.

The rearrangement uses TRBV18 and TRBJ2-7, with TRBD1 as a possible D gene (6 bases). CDR3 size: 13 residues. Per germline, CDR1 KGHSH and CDR2 LQKENI. Trimming left V 3 bases short and J 6 bases short, with 12 bases between. CDR3 DNA sequence: TGTGCCAGCTCACCTACAGGGAGTGCCGAGCAGTACTTC. Translation gives CASSPTGSAEQYF. Complete variable domain (other parts from reference TRBV18 and TRBJ2-7): NAGVMQNPRHLVRRRGQEARLRCSPMKGHSHVYWYRQLPEEGLKFMVYLQKENIIDESGMPKERFSAEFPKEGPSILRIQQVVRGDSAAYFCASSPTGSAEQYFGPGTRLTVT.

J is TRBJ2-7 and V is TRBV27, with D possibly matching TRBD1 (5 bases). Germline-derived CDR1 and CDR2 are MNHEY and SMNVEV (reference sequence). The CDR3 has 14 residues. The ends were cut back, 2 bases at V and 5 bases at J, with 13 bases in the middle. The CDR3 region has the DNA TGTGCCAGCAGTTTAAGTCTTCAGGGCAACGAGCAGTACTTC. Translating gives CASSLSLQGNEQYF.

This chain uses TRBV10-3 with TRBJ2-5; 8 bases fit TRBD1. V dropped 6 bases and J dropped 4; count of bases not matched to a gene: 10. The CDR3 covers 15 residues. Germline CDR1 ENHRY, CDR2 SYGVKD. CDR3 residues: CAISRTGSVGETQYF. CDR3 DNA: TGTGCCATCAGCCGGACAGGGTCAGTGGGAGAGACCCAGTACTTC.

The CDR3, as DNA: TGTGCCGGGCGGATGGGTAGCGGGACATCCTACGAGCAGTACTTC. Translation gives CAGRMGSGTSYEQYF. The V and J genes are TRBV6-1 and TRBJ2-7; 8 bases align to TRBD2. The CDR3 is made up of 15 amino acids. CDR1 MNHNS and CDR2 SASEGT come from the germline V gene. With 11 bases clipped from V and 1 base from J, the junction kept 13 bases outside the gene matches.

This clone was observed a handful of times. The chain joins TRBV21-1 to TRBJ1-5. TRBV21-1 is a pseudogene locus. This CDR3 region has 12 residues. The CDR3 spells CASSASGWPQHF. CDR3 coding DNA: TGTGCCAGCAGCGCCTCGGGGTGGCCCCAGCATTTT.

The chain couples TRBV25-1 to TRBJ1-1, with unresolved D. The CDR3 runs 12 residues. CDR1 is MGHDK, CDR2 SYGVNS, per germline. Trimming left V 4 bases short and J 1 base short, with 4 bases between. Here the CDR3 reads CASSGPNTEAFF. CDR3 nucleotide sequence: TGTGCCAGCAGTGGGCCGAACACTGAAGCTTTCTTT.

V and J are TRBV5-1 and TRBJ1-1; maybe TRBD1 (6 bases). The CDR3 sequence is 12 residues long. The germline CDR1 and CDR2 sequences are SGHRS and YFSETQ. Trimming stripped 3 bases from V and 8 bases from J, with 11 bases between. The CDR3 is CASSWVGQEAFF. As DNA, the CDR3 is TGCGCCAGCAGCTGGGTAGGACAGGAAGCTTTCTTT.

The rearrangement links TRBV28 to TRBJ2-1; 8 bases are shared with TRBD2. This CDR3 is built from 15 residues. V lost 1 base and J lost 4; bases outside the gene matches: 3. Germline V gene data show CDR1 as MDHEN and CDR2 as SYDVKM. The CDR3 DNA follows: TGTGCCAGCAGTTTATCACTAGCGGCTTACAATGAGCAGTTCTTC. Encoded protein: CASSLSLAAYNEQFF.

The chain has TRBV9 and TRBJ2-7, with 13 bases fitting TRBD2. The CDR3 is 15 residues long. CDR1 is SGDLS and CDR2 is YYNGEE in the germline V gene. V trimming: 4 bases; J trimming: 4 bases; junction bases outside the gene matches: 5. The CDR3 nucleotides are TGTGCCAGCAGCCCAGGACTAGCGGGAGCGTACGAGCAGTACTTC. Its protein product is CASSPGLAGAYEQYF.

The chain joins TRBV7-2 to TRBJ2-5; no definite D call. V gave up 2 bases and J gave up 1 base, with 5 bases separating them. This CDR3 comprises 13 residues. Germline-derived CDR1 and CDR2 are SGHTA and FQGNSA. The CDR3, as DNA: TGTGCCAGCAGCTTACCTAGCCAAGAGACCCAGTACTTC. Translation: CASSLPSQETQYF.

This clone was detected only a few times. V is TRBV6-1 and J is TRBJ1-1; D might be TRBD1 (5 bases). Trimming cost V 3 bases and J 8 bases, with 13 bases left between them. The germline CDR1 and CDR2 sequences are MNHNS and SASEGT. This CDR3 region has 13 residues. CDR3 in amino acids: CASSDIRGGEAFF. In DNA, the CDR3 is TGTGCCAGCAGTGATATAAGGGGAGGAGAAGCTTTCTTT.

The chain uses TRBV18 and TRBJ2-5; 12 bases line up with TRBD1. This CDR3 region has 16 residues. The junction had 4 bases not matched to a gene; V was cut back by 2 bases and J by 3 bases. Germline V lookup: CDR1 KGHSH, CDR2 LQKENI. CDR3 nucleotides: TGTGCCAGCTCACCATTGGGACAGGGGGCTAAAGAGACCCAGTACTTC. It yields the protein CASSPLGQGAKETQYF.

The chain is built from TRBV4-1 and TRBJ2-3, with a weak D call TRBD2 (6 bases). This CDR3 has 14 residues. V was trimmed by 1 base and J by 6 bases, leaving 11 bases between them. CDR1 and CDR2 from the germline V gene are MGHRA and YSYEKL. The CDR3 is CASSQVGGEDTQYF. As DNA, the CDR3 is TGCGCCAGCAGCCAAGTGGGGGGAGAGGATACGCAGTATTTT.

This chain joins TRBV29-1 and TRBJ1-5; tentative D call: TRBD1 (5 bases). V was cut by 4 bases and J by 5 bases, with 12 bases left in between. CDR3 length equals 13 residues. Germline loops: CDR1 SQVTM, CDR2 ANQGSEA. The CDR3 nucleotides read TGCAGCGTTGGCAGGGAATGGGATCAGCCCCAGCATTTT. Protein: CSVGREWDQPQHF.

The chain links TRBV19 to TRBJ2-3; 10 bases map to TRBD2. Germline CDR1 reads LNHDA; CDR2 reads SQIVND (reference sequence). The CDR3 is 15 amino acids. J lost 0 bases, V lost 3 bases, and 0 bases had no gene match. The CDR3 loop is CASSMTSGSTDTQYF. Here the CDR3 DNA reads TGTGCCAGTAGTATGACTAGCGGGAGCACAGATACGCAGTATTTT.

The genes are TRBV5-1 and TRBJ2-2; D perhaps matches TRBD1 (6 bases). The CDR3 is 14 residues long. Germline CDR1 SGHRS, CDR2 YFSETQ. Trimming took 7 bases from V and 2 from J, leaving 12 bases between them. The CDR3 bases are TGCGCCAGCTTCGGACAGACAAACACCGGGGAGCTGTTTTTT. It yields the protein CASFGQTNTGELFF.

This rearrangement joins TRBV28 to TRBJ2-1; 7 bases line up with TRBD1. This CDR3 has 13 amino acids. With V trimmed by 4 bases and J by 4 bases, 1 base remained unmatched. In germline, CDR1 is MDHEN, CDR2 SYDVKM. The CDR3 bases are TGTGCCAGCAGTTACAGGGGTTACAATGAGCAGTTCTTC. Its translation is CASSYRGYNEQFF.

The chain links TRBV9 to TRBJ2-7; D may be TRBD2 (5 bases). V was shortened by 0 bases and J by 6 bases, with 10 bases between the two germline ends. CDR1 is SGDLS and CDR2 is YYNGEE in the germline V gene. The CDR3 has 13 residues. The CDR3 is CASSVGIAGEQYF. The CDR3 DNA sequence: TGTGCCAGCAGCGTAGGGATTGCGGGCGAGCAGTACTTC.

DNA of the CDR3: TGCGCCAGCAGCTTTAAGATCGGGAGGGACATAAAGCCCCAGCATTTT. It codes for CASSFKIGRDIKPQHF. This sequence joins TRBV4-1 and TRBJ1-5; D possibly corresponds to TRBD1 (6 bases). This CDR3 contains 16 residues. Trimming left V 5 bases short and J 8 bases short, with 22 bases between. Germline values: CDR1 MGHRA, CDR2 YSYEKL.

The chain joins TRBV28 to TRBJ1-1; 8 bases are shared with TRBD1. Per the germline V gene, CDR1 is MDHEN and CDR2 is SYDVKM. Germline trimming cut 7 bases from V and 7 bases from J; bases unmatched to any gene: 11. The CDR3 has 14 residues. CDR3 amino acids: CASKDAGGAGEAFF. DNA for the CDR3: TGTGCCAGCAAAGACGCAGGGGGCGCGGGTGAAGCTTTCTTT.

The J gene is TRBJ2-7, the V gene TRBV5-8, with 8 bases aligning to TRBD2. With 2 bases clipped from V and 3 bases from J, the junction kept 22 bases outside the gene matches. CDR3 length: 20 amino acids. The V gene's germline CDR1 is SGHTS and CDR2 YDEGEE. CDR3 loop: CASSFFKGPDLGTSIYEQYF. For the CDR3, the DNA is TGTGCCAGCAGCTTTTTTAAGGGGCCAGACCTAGGGACTAGTATCTACGAGCAGTACTTC.

The chain recombines TRBV4-1 with TRBJ2-1; 10 bases line up with TRBD1. Germline V lookup: CDR1 MGHRA, CDR2 YSYEKL. This CDR3 has 16 amino acids. V was pared by 2 bases and J by 4 bases, with 5 bases of the junction left unmatched. CDR3 sequence (DNA): TGCGCCAGCAGCCAACCCGACAGGGGGCTATACAATGAGCAGTTCTTC. It yields the protein CASSQPDRGLYNEQFF.

The V gene is TRBV7-8, the J gene TRBJ1-2, with TRBD1 as a possible D gene (5 bases). Deletions cut 5 bases from V and 8 bases from J, with 12 bases between. Germline CDR1 and CDR2: SGHVS and FQNEAQ. This CDR3 is built from 12 residues. CDR3 residues: CASSRPGYGYTF. Here the CDR3 DNA reads TGTGCCAGCAGCCGCCCAGGGTACGGCTACACCTTC.

The J gene is TRBJ2-7, the V gene TRBV4-1; TRBD1 agrees at 9 bases. J was trimmed by 2 bases and V by 3 bases; bases with no gene match: 8. The CDR3 is 16 residues long. In germline, CDR1 is MGHRA, CDR2 YSYEKL. In nucleotides, the CDR3 is TGCGCCAGCAGCCAGATAGGGACAGGGCCTACCTACGAGCAGTACTTC. Protein sequence: CASSQIGTGPTYEQYF.

This clone was found once. This chain connects TRBV18 to TRBJ2-5; possible D gene TRBD2, 5 bases. CDR1 KGHSH and CDR2 LQKENI come from the germline V gene. This CDR3 spans 14 amino acids. V lost 3 bases and J lost 5, with 13 bases in between. In DNA, the CDR3 is TGTGCCAGCTCACCGGCCGCGGGTCGGGAGACCCAGTACTTC. Its translation is CASSPAAGRETQYF. Variable domain in full (rest from reference TRBV18 and TRBJ2-5): NAGVMQNPRHLVRRRGQEARLRCSPMKGHSHVYWYRQLPEEGLKFMVYLQKENIIDESGMPKERFSAEFPKEGPSILRIQQVVRGDSAAYFCASSPAAGRETQYFGPGTRLLVL.